This T cell receptor (beta chain) stems from a study of monozygotic twins with inflammatory bowel disease. Broader study findings: Cells of different T cell subtypes could not be told apart.

With regard to this clonotype: The antigen remains undetermined.

Germline-derived CDR1 and CDR2 are LNHNV and YYDKDF (reference sequence). The CDR3 is 15 residues long. From its re-call of the 5' RACE reads, TCRdb lists each CDR3 protein once, without DNA. This repertoire includes approximately 380,000 distinct CDR3 sequences. The chain uses TRBV15 and TRBJ2-3; TCRdb's D call, TRBD1, is unchecked because there is no DNA. Sequenced: blood. The clonotype was recovered from a human donor with ulcerative colitis or Crohn's disease, or a healthy co-twin of an affected twin (not recorded which). This CDR3 reads CATSRETGGPDTQYF.